The source of this T cell receptor beta chain is a study of blood T cells in healthy people across ages. The germline CDR1 and CDR2 sequences are MDHEN and SYDVKM. The CDR3 consists of 13 residues. Trimming cost V 10 bases and J 2 bases, with 12 bases left between them. Together with a sample-barcoded 5' primer, a J-beta primer mix was included in a second PCR lasting about 7 to 11 cycles. TCRdb independently ran MiXCR on the 5' RACE reads; one entry per CDR3 protein. The table records 760,000 or so distinct CDR3 sequences, roughly 25% of them present only once. This clonotype has more than one count but fewer than ten. These data also featured in a second study, about T cells of mothers and their children.

The TCR sequence derives from a boy younger than 18 in good health. The chain carries TRBV28 and TRBJ1-5; D not resolved. The sequencing sample was made of blood. The CDR3 bases are TGTGCCACCACACAAGGAGGCAATCAGCCCCAGCATTTT. Its protein is CATTQGGNQPQHF. Looking up the rest from reference TRBV28 and TRBJ1-5 gives the full variable domain: DVKVTQSSRYLVKRTGEKVFLECVQDMDHENMFWYRQDPGLGLRLIYFSYDVKMKEKGDIPEGYSVSREKKERFSLILESASTNQTSMYLCATTQGGNQPQHFGDGTRLSIL.